The sample holds many counts of the clone carrying this T cell receptor beta chain. It was with unique molecular identifiers that the TCRbeta library was prepared. TCRdb re-derived calls from the PCR reads in MiXCR, one entry per CDR3 protein. Of about 72,000 distinct CDR3 sequences listed, just under 7.5% are singletons. This sample is drawn from a study of T-cell reconstitution after alpha-beta-depleted transplantation in children. V was cut by 6 bases and J by 0 bases, with 18 bases left in between. The CDR3 is made up of 16 amino acids. The clonotype originates from a human donor who donated a stem cell graft to a child with acute lymphoblastic leukemia. Sequencing was performed on PBMCs from the stem cell graft donor, taken from the stem cell graft. This chain joins TRBV12-3 or TRBV12-4 and TRBJ2-7; D is undetermined. CDR3 residues: CASSPLVSRSSYEQYF. CDR3 sequence (DNA): TGTGCCAGCAGCCCCCTCGTCAGCAGAAGCTCCTACGAGCAGTACTTC.